A selection of T cell receptor beta chains follows, all from one sample in a study of blood T cell repertoires in COVID-19. Assay: immunoSEQ multiplex PCR; the TCRdb copy retains only in-frame clones and omits some. The sample gives 150,000 to 200,000 clones, roughly 88% of which show up once; 11% is in the top ten. The sequenced sample was peripheral blood. Receptor source: a human donor with active or convalescent COVID-19. The donor label of this sample is uncertain. Both conserved end residues are part of each CDR3. A D gene is named only where the DNA matches it firmly. Part of the rows lack a size; the others show once, few, many or a class for expanded clones.

>TRBV20-1|NA|TRBJ1-1|NA
CSASSGLLGNTEAFF
TGCAGTGCTAGTTCTGGACTCTTAGGGAACACTGAAGCTTTCTTT
>TRBV10-1|NA|TRBJ2-2|NA
CARRPRLRYGIGGELFF
TGCGCCAGGAGGCCCCGACTACGTTATGGCATCGGCGGGGAGCTGTTTTTT
>TRBV19|few|TRBJ1-6|NA
CASTSISTDNSPLHF
TGTGCCAGTACCTCCATCTCGACAGACAATTCACCCCTCCACTTT
>TRBV4-1|NA|TRBJ2-7|NA
CASSQWGGYEQYF
TGCGCCAGCAGCCAATGGGGAGGATACGAGCAGTACTTC
>TRBV7-9|NA|TRBJ2-6|NA
CASSLGGPGANVLTF
TGTGCCAGCAGCTTAGGGGGGCCTGGGGCCAACGTCCTGACTTTC
>TRBV12-5|NA|TRBJ1-2|NA
CASGLVPVDLRNKRGYGYTF
TGTGCTAGTGGTTTGGTCCCCGTGGATCTGCGGAACAAACGGGGCTATGGCTACACCTTC
>TRBV6-2/TRBV6-3|NA|TRBJ2-7|NA
CASSYQGLVIDEQYF
TGTGCCAGCAGTTACCAAGGACTGGTGATCGACGAGCAGTACTTC
>TRBV5-1|once|TRBJ2-1|NA
CASSLFGSSYNEQFF
TGCGCCAGCAGCTTGTTCGGGAGCTCCTACAATGAGCAGTTCTTC
>TRBV19|once|TRBJ1-5|TRBD1
CASSIDGQGGIGNQPQHF
TGTGCCAGTAGTATAGATGGACAGGGGGGTATCGGCAATCAGCCCCAGCATTTT
>TRBV18|NA|TRBJ2-7|TRBD2
CASSTSSGTREQYF
TGTGCCAGCTCTACTTCTAGCGGGACGAGAGAGCAGTACTTC
>TRBV6-5|NA|TRBJ2-4|NA
CASSYEAGTKNIQYF
TGTGCCAGCAGTTACGAGGCGGGGACCAAAAACATTCAGTACTTC
>TRBV5-6|NA|TRBJ2-3|NA
CASSIAGDTQYF
TGTGCCAGCAGCATTGCCGGGGATACGCAGTATTTT
>TRBV27|NA|TRBJ2-1|NA
CASSTGLLREQFF
TGTGCCAGCAGCACCGGACTCCTTAGGGAGCAGTTCTTC
>TRBV24-1|NA|TRBJ1-5|NA
CATSDRLRPDQPQHF
TGTGCCACCAGTGATCGACTGAGGCCGGATCAGCCCCAGCATTTT
>TRBV18|few|TRBJ2-7|TRBD1
CASSLTGVSYEQYF
TGTGCCAGCTCACTGACAGGGGTGTCCTACGAGCAGTACTTC
>TRBV29-1|NA|TRBJ1-1|NA
CSALRDHTEAFF
TGCAGCGCCCTGCGGGACCACACTGAAGCTTTCTTT
>TRBV6-5|NA|TRBJ1-5|TRBD1
CASSYSSGGQPQHF
TGTGCCAGCAGTTACTCTTCAGGGGGGCAGCCCCAGCATTTT
>TRBV6-5|NA|TRBJ2-5|TRBD2
CASTETSGETQYF
TGTGCCAGCACCGAGACTAGCGGCGAGACCCAGTACTTC
>TRBV7-8|NA|TRBJ2-1|TRBD2
CASSLARGIGRGLNEQFF
TGTGCCAGCAGCTTAGCGCGGGGGATAGGTCGGGGTCTCAATGAGCAGTTCTTC
>TRBV28|NA|TRBJ1-2|NA
CASSSSLGYGYTF
TGTGCCAGCAGCTCGAGCCTTGGCTATGGCTACACCTTC
>TRBV6-5|NA|TRBJ1-6|NA
CASSYPGGVGEALHF
TGTGCCAGCAGTTACCCAGGAGGGGTGGGGGAGGCCCTCCACTTT
>TRBV19|NA|TRBJ2-7|NA
CASSRSGTQSSYEQYF
TGTGCCAGTAGTAGATCCGGGACTCAGAGCTCCTACGAGCAGTACTTC
>TRBV5-1|once|TRBJ2-4|NA
CASSLTGNGGNIQYF
TGCGCCAGCAGCTTGACAGGGAATGGGGGAAACATTCAGTACTTC
>TRBV18|NA|TRBJ2-3|NA
CASSEAPAAGTQYF
TGTGCCAGCTCAGAGGCCCCCGCGGCGGGTACGCAGTATTTT
>TRBV5-1|NA|TRBJ2-2|NA
CASSLEPAGFSTGELFF
TGCGCCAGCAGCTTGGAGCCGGCGGGATTTAGCACCGGGGAGCTGTTTTTT
>TRBV2|NA|TRBJ1-1|NA
CASTPSTRGNTEAFF
TGTGCCAGCACCCCTTCAACCCGAGGTAATACTGAAGCTTTCTTT
>TRBV12-3/TRBV12-4|NA|TRBJ1-1|NA
CASSRTDRLEAFF
TGTGCCAGCAGCAGGACTGACCGATTAGAAGCTTTCTTT
>TRBV14|once|TRBJ2-6|TRBD1
CASSPQGAGANVLTF
TGTGCCAGCAGCCCACAGGGGGCCGGGGCCAACGTCCTGACTTTC
>TRBV14|NA|TRBJ1-2|NA
CASSQDRVVGYTF
TGTGCCAGCAGCCAAGACAGGGTGGTTGGCTACACCTTC
>TRBV19|NA|TRBJ1-2|NA
CASRTDNYGYTF
TGTGCCAGTCGGACAGACAACTATGGCTACACCTTC
>TRBV29-1|NA|TRBJ1-1|NA
CSVGGGNTEAFF
TGCAGCGTGGGGGGGGGAAACACTGAAGCTTTCTTT
>TRBV2|NA|TRBJ1-4|TRBD1
CASGFTGGGNEKLFF
TGTGCCAGCGGATTCACAGGGGGTGGTAATGAAAAACTGTTTTTT
>TRBV18|NA|TRBJ2-7|NA
CASSQSSGTPHEQYF
TGTGCCAGCTCCCAATCATCCGGGACTCCTCACGAGCAGTACTTC
>TRBV14|NA|TRBJ1-3|NA
CASSLLGGTGNTIYF
TGTGCCAGCAGCCTCCTCGGGGGGACTGGAAACACCATATATTTT
>TRBV7-3|NA|TRBJ2-1|TRBD2
CASSAQLLAGGHNEQFF
TGTGCCAGCAGCGCCCAACTCCTAGCGGGGGGCCACAATGAGCAGTTCTTC
>TRBV18|NA|TRBJ1-2|TRBD1
CASSPGQGGNYGYTF
TGTGCCAGCTCCCCCGGACAGGGGGGTAACTATGGCTACACCTTC
>TRBV7-6|NA|TRBJ1-1|NA
CASSLSQRTEAFF
TGTGCCAGCAGCTTATCTCAGCGCACTGAAGCTTTCTTT
>TRBV10-3|NA|TRBJ2-7|NA
CAISDPGLAYEQYF
TGTGCCATCAGTGACCCGGGACTCGCCTACGAGCAGTACTTC
>TRBV15|once|TRBJ1-1|NA
CATSRDTRNTEAFF
TGTGCCACCAGCAGAGATACGAGAAACACTGAAGCTTTCTTT
>TRBV2|NA|TRBJ2-5|TRBD2
CASSESGLAPMDQYF
TGTGCCAGCAGTGAATCCGGACTAGCGCCCATGGACCAGTACTTC